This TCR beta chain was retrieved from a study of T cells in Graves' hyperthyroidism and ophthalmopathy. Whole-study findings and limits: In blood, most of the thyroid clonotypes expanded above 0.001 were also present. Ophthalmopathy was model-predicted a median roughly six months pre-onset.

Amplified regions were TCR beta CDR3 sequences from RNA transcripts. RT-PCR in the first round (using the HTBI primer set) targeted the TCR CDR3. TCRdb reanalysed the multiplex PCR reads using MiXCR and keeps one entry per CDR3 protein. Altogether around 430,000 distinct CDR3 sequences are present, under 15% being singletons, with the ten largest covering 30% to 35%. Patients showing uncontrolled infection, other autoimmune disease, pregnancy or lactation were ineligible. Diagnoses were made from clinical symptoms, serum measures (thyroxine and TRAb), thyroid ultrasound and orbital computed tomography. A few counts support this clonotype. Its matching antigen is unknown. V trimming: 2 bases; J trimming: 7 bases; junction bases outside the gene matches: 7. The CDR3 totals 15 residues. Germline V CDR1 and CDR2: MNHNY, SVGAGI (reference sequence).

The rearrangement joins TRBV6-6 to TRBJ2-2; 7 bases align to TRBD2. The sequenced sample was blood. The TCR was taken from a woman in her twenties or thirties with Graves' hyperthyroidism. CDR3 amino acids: CASSYLAGVDGELFF. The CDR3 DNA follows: TGTGCCAGCAGTTACCTTGCGGGAGTAGACGGGGAGCTGTTTTTT.